This TCR beta chain was recovered during a study of cytomegalovirus exposure and HLA in healthy donors. Overall study results and limits: Reports indicated that the classifier achieved high specificity and sensitivity in diagnosing cytomegalovirus status.

In the case of this clone: What it recognizes is unknown.

Separate from the 666-subject first cohort was the roughly 130-subject validation cohort, to which the donors belonged. This table comes from immunoSEQ multiplex PCR, and its TCRdb copy is limited to in-frame clones, with some not included. The profile covers 57,000 or so clones, with around 94% appearing a single time and about 2.2% taken by the ten largest. Sequencing used PBMCs. This sequence originates from a man between 18 and 35 years old in good health and CMV-seronegative.

In DNA, the CDR3 is TGTGCCAGCAGCACCAATACAGGGGCCTACGAGCAGTACTTC. Protein: CASSTNTGAYEQYF. V usage is TRBV6-5 and J usage is TRBJ2-7, with 7 bases identical to TRBD1. The CDR3 has 14 amino acids. Germline V gene sequence: CDR1 MNHEY, CDR2 SVGAGI. After removal of 6 bases from V and 2 bases from J, the junction contained 7 bases not matched to a gene.